The T cell receptor beta chain described here comes from a study of blood T cell repertoires in COVID-19. Study background: From the United States, Italy and Spain came samples of acute and convalescent COVID-19. T cells, B-cell-depleted T cells, or PBMCs supplied cDNA or gDNA.

CDR1 and CDR2 from the germline V gene are GTSNPN and SVGIG (reference sequence). The CDR3 sequence is 13 residues long. V dropped 3 bases and J dropped 8 bases, with 11 bases sitting between them. In the original workflow: Reference gene primer amplification yielded estimated nucleated cell counts. This table comes from immunoSEQ multiplex PCR, and its TCRdb copy is limited to in-frame clones, with some not included. That table furnishes V, J and clone size, whereas the DNA furnished D and trimming. The table lists 45,000 to 65,000 clones, approximately 82% of them singletons. The sample was peripheral blood. The genes are TRBV30 and TRBJ1-6; D remains ambiguous. This TCR was recovered from a man between 65 and 85 years old with active COVID-19. The CDR3 here is CAWRYSTDSPLHF. For the CDR3, the DNA is TGTGCCTGGAGGTATTCTACCGATTCACCCCTCCACTTT.